Detailed here is one TCR beta chain. Profiled with immunoSEQ multiplex PCR; TCRdb holds only in-frame clones, not every one. The sample contains about 190,000 clones, roughly 78% of which appear only once. The sample is drawn from a study of blood T cell repertoires in COVID-19. About the research overall: The samples span acute and convalescent COVID-19 from the United States, Italy and Spain. T cells, B-cell-depleted T cells, or PBMCs supplied cDNA or gDNA.

Germline CDR1 SGHVS, CDR2 FQNEAQ. The ends were cut back, 4 bases at V and 4 bases at J, with 16 bases in the middle. The CDR3 is 15 amino acids. The V call is TRBV7-8, the J call TRBJ1-1; D is undetermined. Material: peripheral blood. The clonotype comes from a woman older than 75 with active or convalescent COVID-19. The CDR3 loop is CASSSSGMISTEAFF. CDR3 bases: TGTGCCAGCAGCTCCTCGGGGATGATTTCCACTGAAGCTTTCTTT.